This T cell receptor (beta chain) was sequenced during a study of T-cell reconstitution after alpha-beta-depleted transplantation in children. On this clonotype itself: A much larger clone sits a single nucleotide away, making a read error possible.

For TCRbeta, the library was prepared with unique molecular identifiers. TCRdb ran MiXCR on the PCR reads and lists one entry per CDR3 protein. This table holds about 360,000 distinct CDR3 sequences, roughly 15% found once. This sequence originates from a human donor who donated a stem cell graft to a child with Fanconi anemia. The sample was PBMCs, taken from the stem cell graft.

The CDR3: CASSRLPTRLSGNTIYF. The CDR3 region has the DNA TGTGCCAGCAGCCGCCTTCCTACCCGACTCTCTGGAAACACCATATATTTT. The J gene is TRBJ1-3, the V gene TRBV3-1, with D unresolved. The CDR3 has 17 residues. V gave up 4 bases and J gave up 0 bases, with 16 bases separating them. Germline CDR1 is LGHDT and CDR2 is YNNKEL (reference sequence).